This T cell receptor beta chain was identified in a study of blood T cell repertoires in COVID-19. Trimming removed 3 bases from V and 3 bases from J; junction bases left unmatched: 1. CDR1 is MDHEN, CDR2 SYDVKM, per germline. The CDR3 has 15 residues. Generated by immunoSEQ multiplex PCR, the TCRdb table keeps only in-frame clones and is missing some. This sample yields around 100,000 clones, of which 70% to 90% are seen a single time; less than 2.5% belongs to the top ten. The clonotype comes from a human donor in a cohort sampled during active COVID-19. Material for sequencing was peripheral blood. The genes are TRBV28 and TRBJ2-7, with 14 bases lining up with TRBD2. The CDR3, as DNA: TGTGCCAGCAGTTTGGGACTAGCGGGAGTCTACGAGCAGTACTTC. Amino acid sequence: CASSLGLAGVYEQYF. The entire variable domain, with the rest obtained from reference TRBV28 and TRBJ2-7, is as follows: DVKVTQSSRYLVKRTGEKVFLECVQDMDHENMFWYRQDPGLGLRLIYFSYDVKMKEKGDIPEGYSVSREKKERFSLILESASTNQTSMYLCASSLGLAGVYEQYFGPGTRLTVT.